This T cell receptor beta chain is drawn from a study of OX40 agonist ivuxolimab in advanced cancers. On the study more broadly: The dose-escalation group included hepatocellular carcinoma, melanoma, renal cell carcinoma and head and neck cancer. People who had prior anti-PD-1, anti-PD-L1 or anti-CTLA-4 therapy could take part, and approximately 43% had some. With a range of roughly 20 to 80, age averaged 60 years, and 65% to 85% were male.

The repertoire was sequenced with immunoSEQ multiplex PCR; TCRdb's copy has only in-frame clones and lacks some. This table has 70,000 to 95,000 clones, under 95% appearing once. The CDR3 is 14 amino acids. Germline V CDR1 and CDR2: MDHEN, SYDVKM. J gave up 1 base and V 5 bases, and 4 bases lay outside the gene matches. The source was CD4+ or CD8+ T cells sorted from blood, collected in a trial of the OX40 agonist ivuxolimab. The clonotype originates from an adult with an advanced solid tumor such as melanoma, head and neck, liver or kidney cancer. This sequence joins TRBV28 and TRBJ1-1; 7 nucleotides align to TRBD1. The CDR3 DNA sequence: TGTGCCAGCAGTGTTGGGACAGCGAACACTGAAGCTTTCTTT. Amino acids: CASSVGTANTEAFF.